The 12 T cell receptor beta chains below all came from one sample that was sequenced in a study of shared clonotypes between healthy human individuals. CD45RO-negative CD8 cells positively selected for CCR7 made up the naive population, which excluded terminally differentiated effector memory CD45RA+ cells. The repertoire was sequenced with immunoSEQ multiplex PCR; TCRdb's copy has only in-frame clones and lacks some. The data contain about 2.1 million clones, approximately 92% of them singletons. Input material: naive CD8+ T cells from PBMCs. Receptors originate from a man aged 18 to 29 in good health. Some clones in this sample may be carry-over from other donors' samples.

The J gene is TRBJ2-5, the V gene TRBV7-8; TRBD2 is a possible D gene (5 bases). Trimming left V 5 bases short and J 2 bases short, with 12 bases between. Germline V lookup: CDR1 SGHVS, CDR2 FQNEAQ. The CDR3 loop spans 14 amino acids. The CDR3 here is CASSLPREQETQYF. Here the CDR3 DNA reads TGTGCCAGCAGCCTCCCTAGGGAGCAAGAGACCCAGTACTTC.

The rearrangement uses TRBV11-2 and TRBJ2-3; TRBD2 matches 10 bases. Germline V gene sequence: CDR1 SGHAT, CDR2 FQNNGV. V shed 3 bases and J 2 bases; nucleotides not matched to a gene: 11. The CDR3 is 18 residues long. The CDR3 sequence: CASSLSGLAGDLTDTQYF. In DNA form, the CDR3 reads TGTGCCAGCAGCTTGAGCGGGCTAGCGGGAGACCTCACAGATACGCAGTATTTT. The full variable domain, its missing parts supplied by reference TRBV11-2 and TRBJ2-3, is EAGVAQSPRYKIIEKRQSVAFWCNPISGHATLYWYQQILGQGPKLLIQFQNNGVVDDSQLPKDRFSAERLKGVDSTLKIQPAKLEDSAVYLCASSLSGLAGDLTDTQYFGPGTRLTVL.

The V call is TRBV19, the J call TRBJ1-1; D is possibly TRBD1 (6 bases). V dropped 5 bases and J dropped 6 bases, with 19 bases sitting between them. The length of the CDR3 is 15 residues. Per the germline V gene, CDR1 is LNHDA and CDR2 is SQIVND (reference sequence). This chain's CDR3 is CASSGTLQGLPEAFF. CDR3 nucleotides: TGTGCCAGTAGTGGGACACTCCAAGGCTTACCTGAAGCTTTCTTT.

CDR3 loop: CASSQDWGDRSYEQYF. DNA for the CDR3: TGCGCCAGCAGCCAAGATTGGGGGGACAGGTCCTACGAGCAGTACTTC. The chain recombines TRBV4-1 with TRBJ2-7; 8 positions match TRBD1. The CDR3 is 16 residues long. Germline lookup yields CDR1 MGHRA and CDR2 YSYEKL. Trimming took 0 bases from V and 1 from J; bases not matched to a gene: 5.

A remark on this clone: Other DNA variants within this sample encode the same CDR3. The chain links TRBV7-9 to TRBJ2-7, with D tentatively TRBD1 (5 bases). Germline loops: CDR1 SEHNR, CDR2 FQNEAQ (reference sequence). Trimming shortened V by 5 bases and J by 4 bases, and 9 bases separated the two germline ends. This CDR3 has 12 residues. CDR3 sequence reads: CASSAQGYEQYF. CDR3 nucleotides: TGTGCCAGCAGCGCCCAGGGATACGAGCAGTACTTC. Full variable domain (missing parts from reference TRBV7-9 and TRBJ2-7): DTGVSQNPRHKITKRGQNVTFRCDPISEHNRLYWYRQTLGQGPEFLTYFQNEAQLEKSRLLSDRFSAERPKGSFSTLEIQRTEQGDSAMYLCASSAQGYEQYFGPGTRLTVT.

The chain links TRBV6-6 to TRBJ2-1; weak D call: TRBD1 (6 bases). V lost 0 bases to trimming and J lost 8 bases, with 11 bases between them. Germline V gives CDR1 MNHNY, CDR2 SVGAGI (reference sequence). CDR3 size: 14 residues. The CDR3 nucleotides are TGTGCCAGCAGTTACTCTGGGACATATGATGAGCAGTTCTTC. Translating it yields CASSYSGTYDEQFF.

The J gene is TRBJ2-7, the V gene TRBV10-2; 11 bases map to TRBD1. The CDR3 totals 18 residues. CDR1 and CDR2 (germline): WSHSY, SAAADI. Trimming cost V 3 bases and J 4 bases; bases outside gene matches: 14. CDR3 in DNA: TGCGCCAGCAGTGACAAGAACGATATGGACAGGGGGCAGTACGAGCAGTACTTC. Translating gives CASSDKNDMDRGQYEQYF.

J is TRBJ1-1 and V is TRBV10-3; perhaps TRBD1 as D (5 bases). CDR1 is ENHRY, CDR2 SYGVKD, per germline. The CDR3 contains 13 residues. The V end was cut by 10 bases, the J end by 0 bases, with 12 bases between. CDR3: CATSDSLNTEAFF. The DNA for the CDR3 is TGTGCCACCAGCGACAGCTTGAACACTGAAGCTTTCTTT.

This chain uses TRBV7-2 with TRBJ2-7; possibly TRBD2 for D (6 bases). CDR1 is SGHTA, CDR2 FQGNSA, per germline. This CDR3 has 15 residues. V lost 1 base, J lost 1 base, and 11 bases lay in between. The CDR3 DNA reads TGTGCCAGCAGCTTAGAGGCGGGGCCATCCTACGAGCAGTACTTC. This codes for CASSLEAGPSYEQYF.

This chain's CDR3 is CASSPHGTGGNRSYEQYF. DNA of the CDR3: TGTGCCAGCAGTCCCCACGGGACAGGGGGTAATCGGTCCTACGAGCAGTACTTC. The chain is built from TRBV28 and TRBJ2-7; 11 bases line up with TRBD1. This CDR3 comprises 18 residues. With 5 bases clipped from V and 1 base from J, the junction kept 13 bases outside the gene matches. The V gene's germline CDR1 is MDHEN and CDR2 SYDVKM.

This sequence joins TRBV7-2 and TRBJ2-3; TRBD2 agrees at 7 bases. Germline trimming cut 5 bases from V and 3 bases from J; bases unmatched to any gene: 8. From germline, CDR1 is SGHTA and CDR2 FQGNSA. The CDR3 runs 15 residues. Here the CDR3 reads CASSTTSARTDTQYF. CDR3 DNA sequence: TGTGCCAGCAGCACAACTAGCGCTAGAACAGATACGCAGTATTTT.

J is TRBJ2-7 and V is TRBV28; TRBD1 agrees at 8 bases. The CDR3 loop spans 14 amino acids. Germline CDR1 reads MDHEN; CDR2 reads SYDVKM. V dropped 6 bases and J dropped 2; count of bases not matched to a gene: 6. The CDR3 loop is CASSRTGRPYEQYF. The CDR3 region has the DNA TGTGCCAGCAGCCGGACAGGGAGACCCTACGAGCAGTACTTC.